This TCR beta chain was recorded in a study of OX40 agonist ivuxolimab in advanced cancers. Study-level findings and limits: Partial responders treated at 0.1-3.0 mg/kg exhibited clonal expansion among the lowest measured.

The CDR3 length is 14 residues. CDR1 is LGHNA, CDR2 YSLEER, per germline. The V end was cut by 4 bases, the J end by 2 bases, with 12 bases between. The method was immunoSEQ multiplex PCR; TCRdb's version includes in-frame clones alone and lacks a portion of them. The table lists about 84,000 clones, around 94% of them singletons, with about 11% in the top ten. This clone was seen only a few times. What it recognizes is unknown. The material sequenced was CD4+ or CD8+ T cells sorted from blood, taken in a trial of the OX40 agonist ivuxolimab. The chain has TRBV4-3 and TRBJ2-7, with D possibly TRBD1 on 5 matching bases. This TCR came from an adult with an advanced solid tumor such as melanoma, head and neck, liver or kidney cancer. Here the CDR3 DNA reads TGCGCCAGCAGCCCTGACGACAGAACCTACGAGCAGTACTTC. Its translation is CASSPDDRTYEQYF.